This T cell receptor (beta chain) was sequenced in a study of blood T cell repertoires in COVID-19. For the study at large: PBMCs, B-cell-depleted T cells, or T cells were the source of the cDNA or gDNA that made up the material.

Authors' analysis steps: Amplified reference gene primers provided the basis for estimating nucleated cell counts. Sequencing used immunoSEQ multiplex PCR; TCRdb keeps in-frame clones, though not all of them. V, J and clone size derive from that table, while D and trimming were established from the DNA sequence. The sample holds around 70,000 clones, 88% seen once. The material sequenced was peripheral blood. This receptor was taken from a woman at least 80 years old with active or convalescent COVID-19.

The CDR3 sequence is CAISQFTGARAGNEQFF. The CDR3, as DNA: TGTGCCATCAGTCAATTCACTGGGGCTAGGGCTGGGAATGAGCAGTTCTTC. The chain joins TRBV10-3 to TRBJ2-1; D is perhaps TRBD1 (5 bases). The ends were cut back, 5 bases at V and 7 bases at J, with 24 bases in the middle. Germline V gene sequence: CDR1 ENHRY, CDR2 SYGVKD. The CDR3 runs to 17 residues.